The source of this T cell receptor (beta chain) is a study of blood T cell repertoires in COVID-19. The wider study: Researchers got acute and convalescent COVID-19 samples from the United States, Italy and Spain. In each case, the material was cDNA or gDNA derived from T cells, B-cell-depleted T cells, or PBMCs.

V was shortened by 7 bases and J by 8 bases, with 20 bases between the two germline ends. CDR1 is MNHEY, CDR2 SVGAGI, per germline. The CDR3 runs 14 residues. As originally analysed: It was from reference gene primer amplification that nucleated cell counts were estimated. This table comes from immunoSEQ multiplex PCR, and its TCRdb copy is limited to in-frame clones, with some not included. The DNA gave D and trimming, while V, J and clone size come from that table. Of around 280,000 clones listed, 85% to 90% are singletons. The receptor was derived from a man aged 65-85 years with acute or convalescent COVID-19. The rearrangement joins TRBV6-5 to TRBJ1-2; D is perhaps TRBD1 (5 bases). The sequencing sample was made of peripheral blood. The CDR3 loop is CASTEGVGLSGYTF. The CDR3 bases are TGTGCCAGCACCGAAGGGGTGGGGCTATCGGGCTACACCTTC.